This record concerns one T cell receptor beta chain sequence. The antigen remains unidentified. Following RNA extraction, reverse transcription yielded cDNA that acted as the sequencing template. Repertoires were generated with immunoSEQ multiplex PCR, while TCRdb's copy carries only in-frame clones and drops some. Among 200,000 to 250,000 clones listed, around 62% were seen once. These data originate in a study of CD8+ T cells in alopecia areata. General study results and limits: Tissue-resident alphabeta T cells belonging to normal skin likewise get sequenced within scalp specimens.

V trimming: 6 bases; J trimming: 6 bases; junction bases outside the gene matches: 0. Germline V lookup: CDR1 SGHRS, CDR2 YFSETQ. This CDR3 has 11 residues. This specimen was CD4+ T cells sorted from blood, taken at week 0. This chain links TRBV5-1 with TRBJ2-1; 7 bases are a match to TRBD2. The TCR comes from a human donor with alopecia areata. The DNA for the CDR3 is TGCGCCAGCACGGGGGGCAATGAGCAGTTCTTC. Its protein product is CASTGGNEQFF.